This TCR beta chain was retrieved from a study of beta chain features in type 1 diabetes. Study conclusions and caveats: Moderately but significantly shorter TCRB CDR3s were found in Type 1 diabetes patients in all four CD4+ subsets. Shorter templates might be favored by PCR, and equally so in patients and in controls.

All of the isolated RNA was reverse transcribed, so expressed TCRB transcripts were sequenced. Sequencing used immunoSEQ multiplex PCR; TCRdb keeps in-frame clones, though not all of them. The sample has 45,000 to 65,000 clones; about 50% are singletons. Germline lookup yields CDR1 SGHVS and CDR2 FNYEAQ. The CDR3 runs to 14 residues. Trimming stripped 5 bases from V and 4 bases from J, with 14 bases between. Turning to this clone: The antigen remains undetermined.

Stem cell-like memory, regulatory, central memory and naive CD4+ cells were sorted via CD45RO/CCR7/CD25/CD127/CD95/CD27. Every sorted population was more than 98% pure. Sequenced sample: Tregs from blood. This receptor was identified in a middle-aged woman with type 1 diabetes. The chain links TRBV7-6 to TRBJ1-2; D may be TRBD1 (6 bases). The CDR3 loop reads CASSPGASSYGYTF. In nucleotides, the CDR3 is TGTGCCAGCAGCCCAGGGGCCTCTAGCTATGGCTACACCTTC.